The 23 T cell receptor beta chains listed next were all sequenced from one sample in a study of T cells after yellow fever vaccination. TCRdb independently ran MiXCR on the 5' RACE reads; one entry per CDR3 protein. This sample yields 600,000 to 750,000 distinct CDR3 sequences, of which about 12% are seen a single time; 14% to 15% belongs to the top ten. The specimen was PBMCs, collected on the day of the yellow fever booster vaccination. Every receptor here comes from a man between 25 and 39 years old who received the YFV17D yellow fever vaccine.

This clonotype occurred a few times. This CDR3 is CASSPGGAPPYNEQFF. The CDR3 bases are TGTGCCAGCAGCCCAGGAGGGGCCCCCCCCTACAATGAGCAGTTCTTC. The chain carries TRBV7-6 and TRBJ2-1; D might be TRBD2 (6 bases). The germline V gene has CDR1 SGHVS and CDR2 FNYEAQ. This CDR3 has 16 residues. V was shortened by 5 bases and J by 2 bases, with 16 bases between the two germline ends.

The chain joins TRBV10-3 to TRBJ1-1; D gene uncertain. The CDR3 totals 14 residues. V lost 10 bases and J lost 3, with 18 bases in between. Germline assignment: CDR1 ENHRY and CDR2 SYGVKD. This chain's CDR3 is CATWSVREDTEAFF. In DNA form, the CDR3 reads TGTGCCACCTGGTCGGTCCGGGAGGACACTGAAGCTTTCTTT.

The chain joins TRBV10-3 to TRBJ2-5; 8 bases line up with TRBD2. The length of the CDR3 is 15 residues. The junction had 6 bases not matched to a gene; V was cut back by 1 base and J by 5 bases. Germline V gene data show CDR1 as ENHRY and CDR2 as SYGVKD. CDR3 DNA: TGTGCCATCAGTGAGTTACAAGCGGGGGCGGAGACCCAGTACTTC. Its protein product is CAISELQAGAETQYF.

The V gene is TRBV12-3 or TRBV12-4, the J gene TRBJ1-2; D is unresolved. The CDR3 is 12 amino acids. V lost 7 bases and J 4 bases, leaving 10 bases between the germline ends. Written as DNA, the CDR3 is TGTGCCAGCACCTCGGACGGCTATGGCTACACCTTC. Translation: CASTSDGYGYTF.

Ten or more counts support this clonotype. The CDR3 DNA sequence: TGTGCCAGCGGAAAGACAGGTTTGGACATTCAGTACTTC. Its translation: CASGKTGLDIQYF. This chain joins TRBV6-1 and TRBJ2-4; TRBD1 might be the D (6 bases). Germline CDR1 and CDR2: MNHNS and SASEGT. Trimming cost V 8 bases and J 8 bases, with 16 bases left between them. The CDR3 length is 13 residues.

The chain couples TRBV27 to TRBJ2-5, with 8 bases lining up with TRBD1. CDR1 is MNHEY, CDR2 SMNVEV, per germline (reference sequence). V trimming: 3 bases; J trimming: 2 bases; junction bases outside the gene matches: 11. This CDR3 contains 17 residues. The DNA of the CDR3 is TGTGCCAGCAGTTTCTTTCGCGGACAGGGAAAACAAGAGACCCAGTACTTC. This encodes CASSFFRGQGKQETQYF.

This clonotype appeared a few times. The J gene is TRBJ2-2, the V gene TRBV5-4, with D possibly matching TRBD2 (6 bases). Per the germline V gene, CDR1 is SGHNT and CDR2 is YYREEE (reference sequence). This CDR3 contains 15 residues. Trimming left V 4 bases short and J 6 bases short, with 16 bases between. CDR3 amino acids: CASSPGDSNPGELFF. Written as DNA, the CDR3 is TGTGCCAGCAGCCCGGGGGACTCCAATCCCGGGGAGCTGTTTTTT.

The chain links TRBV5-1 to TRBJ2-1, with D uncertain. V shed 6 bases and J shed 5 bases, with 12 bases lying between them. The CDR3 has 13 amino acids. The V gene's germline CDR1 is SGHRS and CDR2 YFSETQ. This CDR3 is CASTETADNEQFF. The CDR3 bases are TGCGCCAGCACCGAGACTGCGGACAATGAGCAGTTCTTC.

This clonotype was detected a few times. CDR3 DNA: TGTGCCAGCAGCAAGGGACAGAATAGCTACGAGCAGTACTTC. Protein: CASSKGQNSYEQYF. The chain has TRBV9 and TRBJ2-7, with TRBD1 identical over 7 bases. CDR1 SGDLS and CDR2 YYNGEE come from the germline V gene. The length of the CDR3 is 14 residues. The V and J ends lost 4 bases and 3 bases, in that order; junction bases with no gene match: 7.

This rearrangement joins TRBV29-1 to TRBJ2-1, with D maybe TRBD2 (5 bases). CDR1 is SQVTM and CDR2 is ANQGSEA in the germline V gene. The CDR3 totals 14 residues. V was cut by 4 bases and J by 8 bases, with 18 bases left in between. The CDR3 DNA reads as TGCAGCGTTGCCGAGGAGCGGCTTTTGGATGAGCAGTTCTTC. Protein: CSVAEERLLDEQFF.

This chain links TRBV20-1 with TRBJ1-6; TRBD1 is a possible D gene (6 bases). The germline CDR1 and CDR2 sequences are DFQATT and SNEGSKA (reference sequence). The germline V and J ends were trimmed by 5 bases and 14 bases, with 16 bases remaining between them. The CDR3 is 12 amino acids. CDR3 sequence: CSALDSPTSLHF. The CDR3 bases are TGCAGTGCTCTGGACAGTCCCACTTCCCTCCACTTT.

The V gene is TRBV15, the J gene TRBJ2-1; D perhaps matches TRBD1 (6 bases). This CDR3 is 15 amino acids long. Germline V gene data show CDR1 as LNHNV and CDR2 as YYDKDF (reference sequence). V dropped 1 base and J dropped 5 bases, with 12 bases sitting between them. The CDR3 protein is CATSRGSGTHNEQFF. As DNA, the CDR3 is TGTGCCACCAGCAGAGGATCCGGGACACACAATGAGCAGTTCTTC.

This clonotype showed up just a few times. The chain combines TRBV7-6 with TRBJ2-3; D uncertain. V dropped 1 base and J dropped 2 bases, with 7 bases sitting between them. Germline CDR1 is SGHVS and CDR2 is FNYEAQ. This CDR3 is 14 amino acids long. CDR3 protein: CASSLVALTDTQYF. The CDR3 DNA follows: TGTGCCAGCAGCTTAGTAGCTCTCACAGATACGCAGTATTTT.

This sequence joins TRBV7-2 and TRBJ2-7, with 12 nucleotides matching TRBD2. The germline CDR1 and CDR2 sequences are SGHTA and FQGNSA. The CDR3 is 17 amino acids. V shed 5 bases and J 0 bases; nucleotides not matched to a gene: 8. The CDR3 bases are TGTGCCAGCAGCGAGACTAGCGGGGGACACCACTCCTACGAGCAGTACTTC. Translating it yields CASSETSGGHHSYEQYF.

The CDR3 bases are TGCAGCGTTGAATTCTACAATGAGCAGTTCTTC. It specifies CSVEFYNEQFF. The V gene is TRBV29-1, the J gene TRBJ2-1; D is undetermined. Germline CDR1 is SQVTM and CDR2 is ANQGSEA. The V end lost 2 bases, the J end lost 3 bases, and 2 bases lay between the germline ends. CDR3 size: 11 residues.

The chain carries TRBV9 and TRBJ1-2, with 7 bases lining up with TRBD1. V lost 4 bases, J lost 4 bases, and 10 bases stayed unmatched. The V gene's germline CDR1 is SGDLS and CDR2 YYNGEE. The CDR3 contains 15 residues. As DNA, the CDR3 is TGTGCCAGCAGCCCTCAGACAGGGTTGAGCTATGGCTACACCTTC. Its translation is CASSPQTGLSYGYTF.

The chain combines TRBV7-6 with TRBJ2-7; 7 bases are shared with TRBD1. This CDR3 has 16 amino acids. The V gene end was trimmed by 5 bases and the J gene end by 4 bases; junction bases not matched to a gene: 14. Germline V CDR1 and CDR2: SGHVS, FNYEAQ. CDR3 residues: CASSRSVQGSSYEQYF. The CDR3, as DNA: TGTGCCAGCAGCCGATCCGTACAGGGGAGTTCATACGAGCAGTACTTC.

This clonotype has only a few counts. CDR3 in amino acids: CASSLTWKNSPLHF. As DNA, the CDR3 is TGTGCCAGCAGCTTAACGTGGAAGAATTCACCCCTCCACTTT. The V and J genes are TRBV7-8 and TRBJ1-6; D unclear. The CDR3 is made up of 14 amino acids. V was trimmed by 2 bases and J by 7 bases, leaving 9 bases between them. The germline gives CDR1 SGHVS, CDR2 FQNEAQ.

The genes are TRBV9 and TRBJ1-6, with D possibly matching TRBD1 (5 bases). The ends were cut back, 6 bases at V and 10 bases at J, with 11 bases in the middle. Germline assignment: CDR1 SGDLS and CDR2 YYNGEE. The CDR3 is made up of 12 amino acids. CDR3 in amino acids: CASNGGESPLHF. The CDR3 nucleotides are TGTGCCAGCAACGGAGGGGAGTCACCCCTCCACTTT. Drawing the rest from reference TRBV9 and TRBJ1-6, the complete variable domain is DSGVTQTPKHLITATGQRVTLRCSPRSGDLSVYWYQQSLDQGLQFLIQYYNGEERAKGNILERFSAQQFPDLHSELNLSSLELGDSALYFCASNGGESPLHFGNGTRLTVT.

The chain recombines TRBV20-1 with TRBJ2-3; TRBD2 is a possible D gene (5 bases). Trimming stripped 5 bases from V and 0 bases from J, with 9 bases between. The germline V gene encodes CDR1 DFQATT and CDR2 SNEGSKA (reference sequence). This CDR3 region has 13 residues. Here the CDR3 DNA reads TGCAGTGCTCCGGCGGGCAGCACAGATACGCAGTATTTT. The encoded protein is CSAPAGSTDTQYF.

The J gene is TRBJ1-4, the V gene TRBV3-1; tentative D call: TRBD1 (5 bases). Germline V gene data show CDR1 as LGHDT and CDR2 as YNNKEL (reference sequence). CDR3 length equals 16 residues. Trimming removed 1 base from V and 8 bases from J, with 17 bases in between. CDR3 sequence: CASSQGDLWSREKLFF. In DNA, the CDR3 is TGTGCCAGCAGCCAAGGGGACCTCTGGAGTCGCGAAAAACTGTTTTTT.

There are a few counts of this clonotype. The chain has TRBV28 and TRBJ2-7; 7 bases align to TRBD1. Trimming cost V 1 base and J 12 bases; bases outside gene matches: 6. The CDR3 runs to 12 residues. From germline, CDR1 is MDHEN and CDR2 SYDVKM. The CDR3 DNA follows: TGTGCCAGCAGTTTATCTGGACAGGCTACGTACTTC. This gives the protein CASSLSGQATYF.

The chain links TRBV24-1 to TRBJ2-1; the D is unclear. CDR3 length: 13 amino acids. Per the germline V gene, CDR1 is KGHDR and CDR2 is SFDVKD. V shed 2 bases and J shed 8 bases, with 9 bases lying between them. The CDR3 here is CATSDSVLHEQFF. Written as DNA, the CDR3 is TGTGCCACCAGTGATTCGGTTCTCCATGAGCAGTTCTTC.